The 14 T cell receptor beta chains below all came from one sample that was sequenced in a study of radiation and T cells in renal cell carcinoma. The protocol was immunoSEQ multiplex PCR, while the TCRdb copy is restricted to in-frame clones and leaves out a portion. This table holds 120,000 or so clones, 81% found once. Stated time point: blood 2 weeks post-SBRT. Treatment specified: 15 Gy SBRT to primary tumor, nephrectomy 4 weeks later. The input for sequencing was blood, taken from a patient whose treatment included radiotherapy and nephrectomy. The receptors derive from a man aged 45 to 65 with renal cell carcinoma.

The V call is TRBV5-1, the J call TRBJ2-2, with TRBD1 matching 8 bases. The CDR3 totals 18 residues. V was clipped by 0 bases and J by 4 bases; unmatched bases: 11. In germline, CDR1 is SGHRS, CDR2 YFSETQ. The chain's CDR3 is CASSLVPPGGLGTGELFF. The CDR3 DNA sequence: TGCGCCAGCAGCTTGGTGCCGCCAGGGGGCCTGGGCACCGGGGAGCTGTTTTTT.

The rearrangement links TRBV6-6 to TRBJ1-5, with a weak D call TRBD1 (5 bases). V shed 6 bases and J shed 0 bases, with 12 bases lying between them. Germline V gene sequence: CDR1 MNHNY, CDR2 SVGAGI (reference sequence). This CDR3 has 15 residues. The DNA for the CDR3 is TGTGCCAGCAGCCTCGACAGTTATAGCAATCAGCCCCAGCATTTT. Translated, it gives CASSLDSYSNQPQHF.

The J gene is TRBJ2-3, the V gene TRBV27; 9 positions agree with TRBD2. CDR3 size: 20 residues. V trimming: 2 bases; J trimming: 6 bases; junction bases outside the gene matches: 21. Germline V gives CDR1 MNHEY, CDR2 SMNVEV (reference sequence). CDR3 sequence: CASSLNSAGGRGPTEDTQYF. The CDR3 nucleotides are TGTGCCAGCAGTTTAAATAGTGCGGGCGGGAGGGGACCGACGGAGGATACGCAGTATTTT.

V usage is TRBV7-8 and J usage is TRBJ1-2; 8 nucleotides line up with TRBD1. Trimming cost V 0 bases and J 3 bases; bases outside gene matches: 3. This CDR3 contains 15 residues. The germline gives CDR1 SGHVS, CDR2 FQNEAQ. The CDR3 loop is CASSLATTGDYGYTF. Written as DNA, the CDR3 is TGTGCCAGCAGCTTAGCGACGACAGGGGACTATGGCTACACCTTC.

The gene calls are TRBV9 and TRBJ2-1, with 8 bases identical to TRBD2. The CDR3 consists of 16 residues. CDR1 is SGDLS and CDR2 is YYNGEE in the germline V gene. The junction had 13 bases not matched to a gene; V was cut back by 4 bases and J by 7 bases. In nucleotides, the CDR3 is TGTGCCAGCAGCCCGGCTGGCGGGAGGATTTATAATGAGCAGTTCTTC. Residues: CASSPAGGRIYNEQFF.

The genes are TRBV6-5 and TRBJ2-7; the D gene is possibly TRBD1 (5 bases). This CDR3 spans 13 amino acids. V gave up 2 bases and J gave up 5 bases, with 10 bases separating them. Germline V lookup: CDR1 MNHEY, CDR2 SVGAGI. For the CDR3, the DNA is TGTGCCAGCAGTTACGCGCGGACACACGAGCAGTACTTC. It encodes CASSYARTHEQYF.

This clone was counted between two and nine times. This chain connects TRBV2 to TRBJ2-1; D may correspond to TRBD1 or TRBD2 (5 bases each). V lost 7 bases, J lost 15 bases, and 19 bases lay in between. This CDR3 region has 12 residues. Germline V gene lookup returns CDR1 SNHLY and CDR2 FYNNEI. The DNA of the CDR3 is TGTGCCAGCACCACGGGACCGTGGCAGGCGTTCTTC. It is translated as CASTTGPWQAFF.

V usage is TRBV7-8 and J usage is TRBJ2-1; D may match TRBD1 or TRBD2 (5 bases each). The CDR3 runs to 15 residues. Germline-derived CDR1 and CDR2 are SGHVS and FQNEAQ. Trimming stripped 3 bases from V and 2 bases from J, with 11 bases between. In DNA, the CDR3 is TGTGCCAGCAGCTTTCCGGGACGGCCCTACAATGAGCAGTTCTTC. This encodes CASSFPGRPYNEQFF.

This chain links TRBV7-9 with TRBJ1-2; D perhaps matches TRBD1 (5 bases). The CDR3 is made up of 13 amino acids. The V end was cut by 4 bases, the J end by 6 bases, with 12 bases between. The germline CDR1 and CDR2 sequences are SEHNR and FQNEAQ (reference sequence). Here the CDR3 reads CASSSQGMDGYTF. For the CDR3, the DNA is TGTGCCAGCAGCTCCCAGGGTATGGATGGCTACACCTTC. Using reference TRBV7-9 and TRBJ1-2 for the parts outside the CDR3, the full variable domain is DTGVSQNPRHKITKRGQNVTFRCDPISEHNRLYWYRQTLGQGPEFLTYFQNEAQLEKSRLLSDRFSAERPKGSFSTLEIQRTEQGDSAMYLCASSSQGMDGYTFGSGTRLTVV.

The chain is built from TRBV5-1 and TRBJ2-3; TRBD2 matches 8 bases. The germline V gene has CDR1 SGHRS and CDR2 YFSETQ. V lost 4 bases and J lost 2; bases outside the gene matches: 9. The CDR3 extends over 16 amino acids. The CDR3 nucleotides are TGCGCCAGCAGCGGGGGGACTAGACGCTTCACAGATACGCAGTATTTT. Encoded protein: CASSGGTRRFTDTQYF.

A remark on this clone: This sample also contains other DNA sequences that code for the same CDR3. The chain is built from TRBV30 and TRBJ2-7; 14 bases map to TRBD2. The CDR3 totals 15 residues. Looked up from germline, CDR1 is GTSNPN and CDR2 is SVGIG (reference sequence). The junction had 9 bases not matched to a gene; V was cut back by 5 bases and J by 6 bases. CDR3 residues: CAWEKKGLAGGEQYF. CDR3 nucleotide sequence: TGTGCCTGGGAGAAAAAAGGACTAGCGGGAGGCGAGCAGTACTTC.

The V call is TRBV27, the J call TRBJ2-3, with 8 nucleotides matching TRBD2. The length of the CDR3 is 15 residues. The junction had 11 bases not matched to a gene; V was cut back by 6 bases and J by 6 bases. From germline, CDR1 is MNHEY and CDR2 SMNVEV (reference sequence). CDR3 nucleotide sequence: TGTGCCAGCAGCCAGCGGGGGTGGTTTGATGATACGCAGTATTTT. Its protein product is CASSQRGWFDDTQYF.

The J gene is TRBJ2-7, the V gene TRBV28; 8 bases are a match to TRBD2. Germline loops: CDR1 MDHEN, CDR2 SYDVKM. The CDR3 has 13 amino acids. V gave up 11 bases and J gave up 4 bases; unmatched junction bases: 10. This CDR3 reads CASRGGLLYEQYF. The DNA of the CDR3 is TGTGCCTCCCGGGGGGGCCTGTTGTACGAGCAGTACTTC.

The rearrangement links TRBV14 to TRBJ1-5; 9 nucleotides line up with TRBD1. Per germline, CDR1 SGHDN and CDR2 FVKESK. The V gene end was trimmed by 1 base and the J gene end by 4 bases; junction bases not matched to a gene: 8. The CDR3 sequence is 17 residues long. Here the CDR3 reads CASSQAYRGRFNQPQHF. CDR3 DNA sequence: TGTGCCAGCAGCCAAGCCTACAGGGGGCGGTTTAATCAGCCCCAGCATTTT.